This T cell receptor beta chain was captured by sequencing in a study of spatial heterogeneity in lung cancer. The wider study: Consistent detection of more beta-chain than alpha-chain sequences was observed.

In this sample, this clonotype turned up a few times. The time point here: sample taken at primary tumor resection. Without sorting, whole RNA was sequenced from tumor, nontumor lung or frozen PBMC. Samples were obtained from about 72 donors, all untreated early-stage non-small cell lung cancer patients. Trimming stripped 5 bases from V and 3 bases from J, with 13 bases between. The CDR3 length is 15 residues. Germline values: CDR1 SGHTA, CDR2 FQGNSA. Individually, TCR cDNA molecules were each labelled with a unique molecular identifier. Using its own MiXCR run on the 5' RACE reads, TCRdb lists one record per CDR3 protein. The table records tens of thousands of distinct CDR3 sequences, 6% to 8% of them present only once.

The chain links TRBV7-2 to TRBJ1-4; D possibly corresponds to TRBD1 (6 bases). This specimen consisted of PBMCs, obtained at surgery. The source of this sequence is a male donor with early-stage non-small cell lung cancer. In DNA form, the CDR3 reads TGTGCCAGCAGCAGCAACAGGGTGTCTAATGAAAAACTGTTTTTT. Translating gives CASSSNRVSNEKLFF.